This entry describes one T cell receptor delta chain. In this sample, this clone turned up a few times. What antigen it recognizes has not been identified. A junction boundary mismatches the germline segment, possibly from a read error. CDR1 and CDR2 are read off the germline V gene as GEAIGNYY and EKD. Inclusive of the bounding cysteine and phenylalanine, the CDR3 is 19 residues long. The sequence is cut down to CDR3 DNA, 57 bases in frame from base 1. The source of the sample is a study of gamma-delta chains in newborns, infants, children (dated by TCRdb to the late 2010s). About the study as a whole: According to the title of the study, polyclonal expansion of innate gammadelta T cells immediately after birth is driven by microbial exposure. How innate gammadelta T cell populations in human newborns were shaped by microbial exposure immediately after birth was investigated in the study.

Sequenced using an Illumina MiSeq. With CATT, TCRdb called clones again from the public reads; duplicate DNA rows were later joined. This sample has some 4,300 delta-chain clones in its table, and over 3% of those were observed once. The ten largest clones represent about 12% of the sample. The sequence derives from a child who was a newborn, infant or young child, either healthy, febrile or measles-vaccinated (not recorded which). The chain uses TRDV2 and TRDJ3, with 11 bases in between that match TRDD3. Material: blood. CDR3 reads: CACDTVGDTSSWGTRRMFF. The DNA is as follows: TGTGCCTGTGACACCGTGGGGGATACGAGCTCCTGGGGCACCCGACGGATGTTTTTC.